The next 4 T cell receptor beta chains were all read from a single sample in a study of T cell responses to AZD1222 COVID-19 vaccine. The data were produced by immunoSEQ multiplex PCR, yet TCRdb's version contains in-frame clones alone and is incomplete. The sample has 250,000 to 300,000 clones; 90% to 95% are singletons. The sample was peripheral blood, taken 28 days after the second AZD1222 dose. The source is an adult who received the AZD1222 COVID-19 vaccine.

The chain is built from TRBV19 and TRBJ2-2, with 7 bases lining up with TRBD2. Germline CDR1 and CDR2: LNHDA and SQIVND (reference sequence). The CDR3 runs to 12 residues. V lost 6 bases, J lost 11 bases, and 6 bases stayed unmatched. The CDR3 sequence: CASSPGGSELFF. The CDR3 DNA follows: TGTGCCAGTAGCCCCGGGGGGTCAGAGCTGTTTTTT.

This chain links TRBV9 with TRBJ1-3; a weak D match, TRBD1 (5 bases). Trimming left V 4 bases short and J 3 bases short, with 14 bases between. CDR1 and CDR2 from the germline V gene are SGDLS and YYNGEE. The CDR3 sequence is 15 residues long. The CDR3 protein is CASSPTVPLGNTIYF. The CDR3 coding sequence is TGTGCCAGCAGCCCGACAGTCCCTCTTGGAAACACCATATATTTT.

The chain is built from TRBV27 and TRBJ1-4; D is unresolved. V was shortened by 4 bases and J by 8 bases, with 17 bases between the two germline ends. Looked up from germline, CDR1 is MNHEY and CDR2 is SMNVEV (reference sequence). There are 15 residues in the CDR3. CDR3 DNA: TGTGCCAGCAGTTCCGACCGTCTCCCCGGGGAAAAACTGTTTTTT. Translated, it gives CASSSDRLPGEKLFF.

This clone appeared a few times. The chain joins TRBV28 to TRBJ1-2; possible D gene TRBD1, 5 bases. The germline V gene has CDR1 MDHEN and CDR2 SYDVKM. There are 13 residues in the CDR3. The germline V and J ends were trimmed by 4 bases and 8 bases, with 14 bases remaining between them. CDR3 protein: CASSSTRGEGYTF. For the CDR3, the DNA is TGTGCCAGCAGTTCCACAAGGGGCGAAGGCTACACCTTC.